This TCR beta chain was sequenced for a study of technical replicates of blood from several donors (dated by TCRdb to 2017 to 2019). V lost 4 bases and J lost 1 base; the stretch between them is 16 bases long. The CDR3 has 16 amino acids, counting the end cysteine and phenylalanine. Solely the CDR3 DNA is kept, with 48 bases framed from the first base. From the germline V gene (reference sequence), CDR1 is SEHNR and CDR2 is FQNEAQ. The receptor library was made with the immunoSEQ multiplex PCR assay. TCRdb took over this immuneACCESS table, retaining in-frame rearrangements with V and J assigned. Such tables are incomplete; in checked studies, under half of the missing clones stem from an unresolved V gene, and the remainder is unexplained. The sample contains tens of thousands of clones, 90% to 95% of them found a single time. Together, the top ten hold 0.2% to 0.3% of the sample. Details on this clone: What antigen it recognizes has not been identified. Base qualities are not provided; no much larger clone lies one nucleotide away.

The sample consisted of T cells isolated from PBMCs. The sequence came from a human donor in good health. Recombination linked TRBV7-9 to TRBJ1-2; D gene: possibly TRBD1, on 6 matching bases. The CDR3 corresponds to CASSSLDRPINYGYTF. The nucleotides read TGTGCCAGCAGCTCTTTAGACAGGCCCATTAACTATGGCTACACCTTC.